This T cell receptor (beta chain) was documented in a study of CD8 T cells in Susac syndrome. This CDR3 is built from 16 residues. CDR1 SGHVS and CDR2 FQNEAQ come from the germline V gene. V lost 1 base and J lost 5; bases outside the gene matches: 10. Random hexamers primed reverse transcription of about 0.45 to 1 ug RNA. Using its own MiXCR run on the immunoSEQ multiplex PCR reads, TCRdb lists one record per CDR3 protein. The sample yields about 80,000 distinct CDR3 sequences, approximately 95% seen once. The receptor comes from a human donor with Susac syndrome. The sequenced sample was CD8+ T cells from PBMCs. The chain combines TRBV7-8 with TRBJ2-5; TRBD2 matches at 7 bases. CDR3: CASSLVALAGSETQYF. DNA of the CDR3: TGTGCCAGCAGCTTAGTTGCGTTAGCGGGTTCCGAGACCCAGTACTTC.